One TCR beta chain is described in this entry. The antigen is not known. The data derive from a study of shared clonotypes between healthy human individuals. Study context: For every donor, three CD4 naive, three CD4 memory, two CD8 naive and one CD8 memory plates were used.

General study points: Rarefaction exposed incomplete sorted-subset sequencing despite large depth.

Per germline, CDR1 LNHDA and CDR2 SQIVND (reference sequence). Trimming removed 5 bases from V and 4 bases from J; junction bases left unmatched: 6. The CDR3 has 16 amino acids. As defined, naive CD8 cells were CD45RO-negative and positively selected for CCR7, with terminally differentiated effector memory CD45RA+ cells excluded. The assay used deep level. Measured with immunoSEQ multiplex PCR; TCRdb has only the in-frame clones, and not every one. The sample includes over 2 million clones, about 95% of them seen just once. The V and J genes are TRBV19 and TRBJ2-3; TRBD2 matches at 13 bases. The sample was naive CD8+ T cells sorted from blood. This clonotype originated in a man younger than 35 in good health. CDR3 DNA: TGTGCCAGTAGTGTAAGACTAGCGGGAGGACCAGATACGCAGTATTTT. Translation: CASSVRLAGGPDTQYF.